The clone carrying this T cell receptor (beta chain) was counted many times. Its antigen is unknown. The time point here: newly diagnosed GD, antithyroid drugs for less than 3 months. The TCR library used RNA extracted from PBMCs. The TCR beta library used iRepertoire HTBI primers with Arm-PCR amplification of CDR3. How the authors handled the data: Identified segments across samples numbered about 56 TRBV and more than 12 TRBJ. Each CDR3 protein is one row after TCRdb ran MiXCR on the multiplex PCR reads. In this record, the V and J calls reflect TCRdb's handling and not the investigators' own analysis. The data contain roughly 430,000 distinct CDR3 sequences, 15% to 20% of them singletons. Germline V lookup: CDR1 MNHNS, CDR2 SASEGT. V shed 6 bases and J shed 3 bases, with 9 bases lying between them. CDR3 length: 13 amino acids. The data derive from a study of regulatory T cells in long-lasting Graves disease.

Study-wide points: Newly diagnosed patients shared about a thousand public clonotypes; persistent patients shared about 2,500.

This same sample was also taken into another study, of T cells in Graves' hyperthyroidism and ophthalmopathy. As that study records: Researchers defined stable Graves' hyperthyroidism as no ophthalmopathy progression within 18 months. A patient was excluded if there was uncontrolled infection, other autoimmune disease, pregnancy or lactation.

The TCR comes from a woman aged 25 to 39 with Graves disease. The gene calls are TRBV6-1 and TRBJ1-5; D is unresolved. This specimen was peripheral blood mononuclear cells (PBMCs), taken at new diagnosis, from a patient treated with antithyroid drugs. The CDR3 region is CASRFPTNQPQHF. The CDR3, as DNA: TGTGCCAGCAGATTCCCGACCAATCAGCCCCAGCATTTT.